A single sample is the source of the 13 T cell receptor beta chains below, sequenced in a study of T cells in Graves' hyperthyroidism and ophthalmopathy. RNA transcripts provided the source from which TCR beta CDR3 regions were amplified. During a first-round RT-PCR of the TCR CDR3, the HTBI primer set was used. MiXCR was run by TCRdb on the multiplex PCR reads, yielding one entry per CDR3 protein. The data contain just over 550,000 distinct CDR3 sequences, around 46% of them singletons. The sample comprised peripheral blood or thyroid tissue (not recorded which). The receptors come from a woman between 18 and 29 years old with Graves' hyperthyroidism.

The genes are TRBV7-3 and TRBJ2-7; 9 bases line up with TRBD2. The CDR3 consists of 15 residues. J was trimmed by 6 bases and V by 0 bases; bases with no gene match: 6. Germline CDR1 is SGHTA and CDR2 is FQGTGA. CDR3 nucleotide sequence: TGTGCCAGCAGCTTAACGGGGCTAGCGGGAACCGAGCAGTACTTC. Translating gives CASSLTGLAGTEQYF.

In DNA form, the CDR3 reads TGCGCCAGCACAGGTGCGAGCAATCAGCCCCAGCATTTT. This encodes CASTGASNQPQHF. The chain joins TRBV10-2 to TRBJ1-5, with D unresolved. Between the trimmed V and J ends, which lost 7 bases and 1 base, there was a span of 8 bases. Germline loops: CDR1 WSHSY, CDR2 SAAADI. The CDR3 is made up of 13 amino acids.

This rearrangement joins TRBV15 to TRBJ2-7, with D uncertain. V gave up 3 bases and J gave up 6 bases, with 9 bases separating them. This CDR3 spans 12 amino acids. Looked up from germline, CDR1 is LNHNV and CDR2 is YYDKDF (reference sequence). The CDR3, as DNA: TGTGCCACCAGCAGCTTCTCCGGCGAGCAGTACTTC. Translated, it gives CATSSFSGEQYF.

Points on this clonotype: This CDR3 fails to terminate in the conserved phenylalanine or tryptophan, so it likely reflects a read error. The DNA is omitted, as the CDR3 cannot be located on it reliably, and the CDR3 follows TCRdb's listing. The CDR3 loop is CASSDAGANY. The V call is TRBV24-1, the J call TRBJ1-4; the table names TRBD1, a call not compared with the DNA. The CDR3 length is 10 residues, termini included. Germline CDR1 and CDR2: KGHDR and SFDVKD.

J is TRBJ2-5 and V is TRBV20-1; tentatively, D is TRBD2 (5 bases). Germline CDR1 and CDR2: DFQATT and SNEGSKA (reference sequence). Trimming cost V 1 base and J 0 bases, with 9 bases left between them. CDR3 length: 14 residues. The CDR3 DNA sequence: TGCAGTGCTAGAGGGACTGGAGACCAAGAGACCCAGTACTTC. Residues: CSARGTGDQETQYF.

This sequence joins TRBV7-3 and TRBJ2-7; the D gene is possibly TRBD1 (5 bases). Germline loops: CDR1 SGHTA, CDR2 FQGTGA. Trimming pared 2 bases from V and 4 bases from J, leaving 21 bases between. The CDR3 has 17 residues. In DNA form, the CDR3 reads TGTGCCAGCAGCTTAGACCTCCCGACAGTCAGCCCGTACGAGCAGTACTTC. The encoded protein is CASSLDLPTVSPYEQYF.

This chain links TRBV19 with TRBJ1-2, with D unclear. The CDR3 sequence is 11 residues long. Germline V gives CDR1 LNHDA, CDR2 SQIVND (reference sequence). Between the trimmed V and J ends, which lost 10 bases and 7 bases, there was a span of 13 bases. The CDR3 is CATHDWAGYTF. CDR3 in DNA: TGTGCCACTCATGATTGGGCTGGCTACACCTTC.

In its sample, this clonotype was seen a few times. Written as DNA, the CDR3 is TGTGCCAGCAGCAGATCCGGACTAGCGGGAGCCTACGAGCAGTACTTC. It yields the protein CASSRSGLAGAYEQYF. The J gene is TRBJ2-7, the V gene TRBV7-9; 13 bases map to TRBD2. The V gene end was trimmed by 5 bases and the J gene end by 2 bases; junction bases not matched to a gene: 6. This CDR3 is built from 16 residues. Germline CDR1 SEHNR, CDR2 FQNEAQ (reference sequence).

This sequence joins TRBV11-2 and TRBJ2-2, with D hard to call. This CDR3 is built from 15 residues. The ends were cut back, 5 bases at V and 4 bases at J, with 14 bases in the middle. Germline CDR1 and CDR2: SGHAT and FQNNGV. The CDR3 spells CASSKSVVSTGELFF. The CDR3 DNA is TGTGCCAGCAGCAAAAGCGTTGTGAGCACCGGGGAGCTGTTTTTT.

The V gene is TRBV2, the J gene TRBJ1-5; unclear D gene. The germline CDR1 and CDR2 sequences are SNHLY and FYNNEI. The CDR3 totals 9 residues. CDR3 nucleotide sequence: TGTGTCGGTCGACAGCCCCAGCATTTT. Its translation: CVGRQPQHF.

This clonotype is a singleton in its sample. With a much larger clone just one base away, this may be a read error. V gene TRBV15 combines with J gene TRBJ2-7; D is undetermined. CDR3 length equals 13 residues. Germline V lookup: CDR1 LNHNV, CDR2 YYDKDF (reference sequence). The CDR3 is CASSRDWKDEQYF. CDR3 nucleotide sequence: TGTGCCAGCAGCAGAGATTGGAAAGACGAGCAGTACTTC.

In its sample, this clonotype was seen many times. The genes are TRBV9 and TRBJ1-2; D unresolved. The length of the CDR3 is 14 residues. Germline V gene lookup returns CDR1 SGDLS and CDR2 YYNGEE. The V end was cut by 4 bases, the J end by 8 bases, with 18 bases between. CDR3 DNA sequence: TGTGCCAGCAGCCTCATGGGTTGGCAGGAAGGCTACACCTTC. Translated, it gives CASSLMGWQEGYTF.

About this clonotype: One end of the junction is discordant with germline, which a read error may explain. V gene TRBV7-9 combines with J gene TRBJ1-4; TRBD1 matches 7 bases. The germline V gene has CDR1 SEHNR and CDR2 FQNEAQ (reference sequence). This CDR3 is 12 amino acids long. In DNA form, the CDR3 reads TGTGCCAGCAGCTTAGGGGAAGGGGGCGCGAGTTTT. The encoded protein is CASSLGEGGASF.